The 12 T cell receptor beta chains below come from one sample, sequenced in a study of cytotoxic CD8 clonotypes in ibrutinib-treated CLL. Produced via immunoSEQ multiplex PCR; TCRdb's table is partial and in-frame only. Of approximately 33,000 clones listed, approximately 69% are singletons. The sample consisted of PBMCs, taken before ibrutinib treatment. These receptors came from a human donor with chronic lymphocytic leukemia.

Points on this clone: Germline is not matched at one junction end, which may reflect a read error. This rearrangement joins TRBV28 to TRBJ2-7; 9 nucleotides agree with TRBD2. This CDR3 region has 15 residues. Germline loops: CDR1 MDHEN, CDR2 SYDVKM. In DNA form, the CDR3 reads TGTGGCAGCAGCTCCCCGGCGGGGGGGTCGCACGAGCAGTACTTC. This translates into CGSSSPAGGSHEQYF.

The DNA for the CDR3 is TGTGCCAGCAGTTACTCGAATACAGGAAACACCATATATTTT. Protein: CASSYSNTGNTIYF. The genes are TRBV6-5 and TRBJ1-3; D is uncertain. Germline CDR1 MNHEY, CDR2 SVGAGI. This CDR3 spans 14 amino acids. The V end lost 0 bases, the J end lost 4 bases, and 7 bases lay between the germline ends.

The chain has TRBV5-1 and TRBJ2-5; TRBD2 agrees at 12 bases. This CDR3 spans 18 amino acids. Germline values: CDR1 SGHRS, CDR2 YFSETQ. V lost 0 bases and J lost 4; bases outside the gene matches: 10. This CDR3 is CASSLAQLAGGRGETQYF. The CDR3 nucleotides are TGCGCCAGCAGCTTGGCCCAACTAGCGGGGGGCCGGGGAGAGACCCAGTACTTC.

This clone was picked up a small number of times. The chain is built from TRBV28 and TRBJ2-7; D is undetermined. V was clipped by 10 bases and J by 3 bases, with 10 bases between them. The germline CDR1 and CDR2 sequences are MDHEN and SYDVKM. The length of the CDR3 is 11 residues. For the CDR3, the DNA is TGTGCCACGAACGGAAACTACGAGCAGTACTTC. Translated: CATNGNYEQYF. Full variable domain (outside the CDR3, taken from reference TRBV28 and TRBJ2-7): DVKVTQSSRYLVKRTGEKVFLECVQDMDHENMFWYRQDPGLGLRLIYFSYDVKMKEKGDIPEGYSVSREKKERFSLILESASTNQTSMYLCATNGNYEQYFGPGTRLTVT.

This chain connects TRBV6-6 to TRBJ1-6; 10 bases match TRBD1. Germline-derived CDR1 and CDR2 are MNHNY and SVGAGI (reference sequence). There are 14 residues in the CDR3. The V and J ends lost 10 bases and 5 bases, in that order; junction bases with no gene match: 5. CDR3 amino acids: CATRDRGHNSPLHF. The CDR3 DNA follows: TGTGCCACCAGGGACAGGGGACATAATTCACCCCTCCACTTT.

This rearrangement joins TRBV4-1 to TRBJ1-5; 8 bases match TRBD1. The V segment lost 3 bases and the J segment 2 bases; nucleotides outside the gene matches: 3. The CDR3 loop spans 15 amino acids. Germline CDR1 MGHRA, CDR2 YSYEKL. The CDR3 protein is CASSHGQGGNQPQHF. In nucleotides, the CDR3 is TGCGCCAGCAGCCACGGACAGGGAGGCAATCAGCCCCAGCATTTT.

The CDR3 reads CASRMGQGISYEQYF. CDR3 sequence (DNA): TGTGCCAGCAGGATGGGACAGGGGATCTCCTACGAGCAGTACTTC. The chain combines TRBV6-5 with TRBJ2-7; 10 bases agree with TRBD1. This CDR3 has 15 amino acids. The ends lost 6 bases at V and 0 bases at J; junction bases unmatched: 5. Germline CDR1 reads MNHEY; CDR2 reads SVGAGI.

The rearrangement joins TRBV28 to TRBJ2-7; D gene uncertain. The germline CDR1 and CDR2 sequences are MDHEN and SYDVKM. This CDR3 spans 11 amino acids. Trimming took off 6 bases at V and 2 bases at J, with 5 bases between the two ends. The CDR3 reads CASSRTYEQYF. CDR3 DNA: TGTGCCAGCAGCCGCACCTACGAGCAGTACTTC.

The V call is TRBV7-9, the J call TRBJ2-1, with TRBD1 identical over 8 bases. V was clipped by 3 bases and J by 8 bases; unmatched bases: 6. The germline gives CDR1 SEHNR, CDR2 FQNEAQ (reference sequence). The CDR3 spans 14 residues. This chain's CDR3 is CASSLMQGAYEQFF. The CDR3 nucleotides are TGTGCCAGCAGCTTGATGCAGGGGGCGTATGAGCAGTTCTTC.

This clone was found once. The rearrangement joins TRBV9 to TRBJ2-5; 9 bases match TRBD2. V lost 0 bases and J lost 5; bases outside the gene matches: 2. Looked up from germline, CDR1 is SGDLS and CDR2 is YYNGEE. The CDR3 length is 14 residues. The CDR3 DNA is TGTGCCAGCAGCGTAGGACTAGCGGTGGAGACCCAGTACTTC. Its protein product is CASSVGLAVETQYF.

For the CDR3, the DNA is TGTGCCAGTACAGGCCAGGAGGGACTCGGCTACACCTTC. This gives the protein CASTGQEGLGYTF. This chain uses TRBV2 with TRBJ1-2; tentative D call: TRBD1 (5 bases). CDR1 and CDR2 (germline): SNHLY, FYNNEI. CDR3 length: 13 amino acids. V lost 9 bases to trimming and J lost 8 bases, with 19 bases between them.

This chain links TRBV7-2 with TRBJ2-1, with 8 bases aligning to TRBD1. Germline trimming cut 3 bases from V and 1 base from J; bases unmatched to any gene: 5. Germline V gene data show CDR1 as SGHTA and CDR2 as FQGNSA. CDR3 size: 16 residues. Here the CDR3 DNA reads TGTGCCAGCAGCTTCCCTACAGGGGGGTCCTACAATGAGCAGTTCTTC. This gives the protein CASSFPTGGSYNEQFF.